These 32 T cell receptor beta chains share one sample of origin, sequenced in a study of identical twins. In TCRdb, the 5' RACE reads were re-called with MiXCR into one record per CDR3 protein. This sample has roughly 720,000 distinct CDR3 sequences, with roughly 20% found just once. The same sample was also studied in work on T cells expressing NK-cell markers.

Source material: PBMCs. These receptors all come from a woman aged 18-29 years in good health.

This clonotype was picked up a small number of times. This chain uses TRBV27 with TRBJ1-6; D unresolved. The CDR3 totals 14 residues. Germline CDR1 MNHEY, CDR2 SMNVEV (reference sequence). Trimming left V 8 bases short and J 7 bases short, with 15 bases between. The CDR3 DNA is TGTGCCAGCGGTGGTCAACTTGGGAATTCACCCCTCCACTTT. It encodes CASGGQLGNSPLHF.

The sample holds a few counts of this clonotype. This chain connects TRBV9 to TRBJ1-2; D may be TRBD1 (5 bases). CDR3 length equals 13 residues. V was cut by 4 bases and J by 5 bases, with 12 bases left in between. CDR1 SGDLS and CDR2 YYNGEE come from the germline V gene. The CDR3 reads CASSFEQEYGYTF. The CDR3 DNA follows: TGTGCCAGCAGCTTCGAACAGGAATATGGCTACACCTTC.

This chain uses TRBV5-1 with TRBJ1-3; weak D call: TRBD1 (5 bases). V gave up 4 bases and J gave up 0 bases, with 14 bases separating them. This CDR3 has 16 residues. Germline CDR1 reads SGHRS; CDR2 reads YFSETQ. CDR3 DNA: TGCGCCAGCAGCCTGGGACCGCGCGTCTCTGGAAACACCATATATTTT. Translation gives CASSLGPRVSGNTIYF.

This chain links TRBV27 with TRBJ2-3; 7 nucleotides agree with TRBD2. The V segment lost 6 bases and the J segment 4 bases; nucleotides outside the gene matches: 10. Germline CDR1 and CDR2: MNHEY and SMNVEV (reference sequence). CDR3 length: 15 residues. CDR3 sequence (DNA): TGTGCCAGCAGAATCCTGACTAGCAATGCAGATACGCAGTATTTT. It is translated as CASRILTSNADTQYF.

The table lists this clonotype with many counts. J is TRBJ2-5 and V is TRBV12-3 or TRBV12-4; D call uncertain. The CDR3 runs to 13 residues. The V end was cut by 3 bases, the J end by 3 bases, with 8 bases between. The CDR3, as DNA: TGTGCCAGCAGTTTGAATCGGGAAGAGACCCAGTACTTC. This codes for CASSLNREETQYF.

This clonotype was found a few times. The chain carries TRBV20-1 and TRBJ2-7; 8 nucleotides match TRBD2. The CDR3 extends over 14 amino acids. From germline, CDR1 is DFQATT and CDR2 SNEGSKA (reference sequence). V dropped 0 bases and J dropped 3; count of bases not matched to a gene: 4. In nucleotides, the CDR3 is TGCAGTGCTAGAGATGGCGGGGGGCTCTACGAGCAGTACTTC. It codes for CSARDGGGLYEQYF.

The chain couples TRBV20-1 to TRBJ2-1, with TRBD2 matching over 7 bases. CDR1 and CDR2 (germline): DFQATT, SNEGSKA (reference sequence). J gave up 5 bases and V 3 bases, and 16 bases lay outside the gene matches. The CDR3 totals 17 residues. The CDR3 reads CSASRAIKRGRHNEQFF. The CDR3 DNA reads TGCAGTGCTAGTCGTGCGATAAAGCGGGGCCGCCACAATGAGCAGTTCTTC.

The rearrangement uses TRBV12-3 or TRBV12-4 and TRBJ2-5; D is tentatively TRBD1 or TRBD2 (6 bases each). This CDR3 spans 16 amino acids. The V gene lost 3 bases and the J gene lost 2 bases, with 16 bases spanning the gap. The CDR3 is CASSFSHREEQETQYF. In nucleotides, the CDR3 is TGTGCCAGCAGTTTTTCCCACAGGGAGGAGCAAGAGACCCAGTACTTC.

The chain employs TRBV5-1 and TRBJ1-2; no definite D call. Germline V gene lookup returns CDR1 SGHRS and CDR2 YFSETQ. The ends were cut back, 0 bases at V and 4 bases at J, with 13 bases in the middle. The CDR3 contains 15 residues. In nucleotides, the CDR3 is TGCGCCAGCAGCTTGGCCCGGTCGAGAGGCTATGGCTACACCTTC. Protein: CASSLARSRGYGYTF.

This clonotype showed up just a few times. The chain recombines TRBV7-9 with TRBJ1-4; D is possibly TRBD1 (5 bases). This CDR3 is 16 amino acids long. Germline V CDR1 and CDR2: SEHNR, FQNEAQ (reference sequence). The V end lost 0 bases, the J end lost 8 bases, and 16 bases lay between the germline ends. CDR3 coding DNA: TGTGCCAGCAGCTTAGCGGGAACAGGCCTTGGCGAAAAACTGTTTTTT. This translates into CASSLAGTGLGEKLFF.

The chain is built from TRBV20-1 and TRBJ2-7, with D possibly matching TRBD2 (6 bases). Trimming left V 6 bases short and J 1 base short, with 19 bases between. The CDR3 contains 15 residues. In germline, CDR1 is DFQATT, CDR2 SNEGSKA (reference sequence). The chain's CDR3 is CSALDSPGRSYEQYF. The DNA for the CDR3 is TGCAGTGCCCTAGATTCCCCAGGGAGGTCCTACGAGCAGTACTTC.

This clonotype was picked up a small number of times. The rearrangement uses TRBV6-2 or TRBV6-3 and TRBJ2-5; TRBD1 agrees at 11 bases. With 6 bases clipped from V and 4 bases from J, the junction kept 16 bases outside the gene matches. Germline V CDR1 and CDR2: MNHEY, SVGEGT. The length of the CDR3 is 18 residues. CDR3 in amino acids: CASSEHTRGTGGRETQYF. DNA for the CDR3: TGTGCCAGCAGCGAACACACCCGAGGGACAGGGGGGAGAGAGACCCAGTACTTC.

There are a few counts of this clonotype. The V gene is TRBV5-1, the J gene TRBJ2-5; TRBD1 is a possible D gene (6 bases). Per germline, CDR1 SGHRS and CDR2 YFSETQ. This CDR3 contains 14 residues. V gave up 2 bases and J gave up 7 bases, with 15 bases separating them. In DNA, the CDR3 is TGCGCCAGCAGCTTACCCACGACAGGATCGACCCAGTACTTC. Its protein product is CASSLPTTGSTQYF.

This clonotype was observed many times. CDR3 in amino acids: CASSGRETQYF. Here the CDR3 DNA reads TGTGCCAGCAGTGGCAGGGAGACCCAGTACTTC. The chain combines TRBV6-6 with TRBJ2-5; D is ambiguous. V dropped 5 bases and J dropped 5 bases, with 6 bases sitting between them. In germline, CDR1 is MNHNY, CDR2 SVGAGI (reference sequence). This CDR3 spans 11 amino acids.

The chain couples TRBV4-3 to TRBJ2-1; 13 bases match TRBD2. This CDR3 comprises 17 residues. V lost 2 bases and J lost 8; bases outside the gene matches: 9. CDR1 LGHNA and CDR2 YSLEER come from the germline V gene. Here the CDR3 reads CASSQPPGLAGLHEQFF. The CDR3 nucleotides read TGCGCCAGCAGCCAACCCCCGGGACTAGCGGGACTGCATGAGCAGTTCTTC.

This clonotype was counted at least ten times. CDR3: CATSDAGTKDTQYF. In nucleotides, the CDR3 is TGTGCCACCAGTGATGCTGGGACTAAAGATACGCAGTATTTT. J is TRBJ2-3 and V is TRBV24-1, with TRBD2 identical over 7 bases. Per germline, CDR1 KGHDR and CDR2 SFDVKD. The CDR3 spans 14 residues. J was trimmed by 5 bases and V by 3 bases; bases with no gene match: 4.

The genes are TRBV6-2 or TRBV6-3 and TRBJ2-1, with D possibly being TRBD1 (5 bases). The CDR3 loop spans 14 amino acids. CDR1 and CDR2 from the germline V gene are MNHEY and SVGEGT. V was shortened by 4 bases and J by 2 bases, with 9 bases between the two germline ends. The CDR3 DNA is TGTGCCAGCAGTTGGCAGGGCGCCTACAATGAGCAGTTCTTC. It yields the protein CASSWQGAYNEQFF.

The sample holds a few counts of this clonotype. The chain couples TRBV4-2 to TRBJ2-5; 9 bases line up with TRBD2. CDR3 length equals 15 residues. Germline lookup yields CDR1 LGHNA and CDR2 YNFKEQ. J gave up 2 bases and V 0 bases, and 1 base lay outside the gene matches. CDR3 loop: CASSQEGLAQETQYF. Here the CDR3 DNA reads TGTGCCAGCAGCCAAGAGGGACTAGCACAAGAGACCCAGTACTTC.

This clonotype was counted a few times. Written as DNA, the CDR3 is TGCGCCAGCAGCTACCGGGACAGTAGCACAGATACGCAGTATTTT. Translating gives CASSYRDSSTDTQYF. The chain combines TRBV5-1 with TRBJ2-3, with 7 positions matching TRBD1. The V gene end was trimmed by 3 bases and the J gene end by 0 bases; junction bases not matched to a gene: 4. Germline V lookup: CDR1 SGHRS, CDR2 YFSETQ. The CDR3 is 15 amino acids.

V is TRBV7-9 and J is TRBJ2-7; D is unresolved. The V and J ends lost 6 bases and 2 bases respectively, with 17 bases between them. The CDR3 has 15 residues. Looked up from germline, CDR1 is SEHNR and CDR2 is FQNEAQ (reference sequence). The CDR3 sequence: CASSHPPLGTYEQYF. The CDR3 DNA sequence: TGTGCCAGCAGTCACCCCCCCCTGGGGACCTACGAGCAGTACTTC.

J is TRBJ1-3 and V is TRBV3-1, with D unresolved. Per the germline V gene, CDR1 is LGHDT and CDR2 is YNNKEL (reference sequence). Trimming removed 1 base at V and 2 bases at J, with 6 bases between. The CDR3 has 14 residues. Here the CDR3 reads CASSQGVTGNTIYF. CDR3 sequence (DNA): TGTGCCAGCAGCCAAGGGGTGACTGGAAACACCATATATTTT.

The rearrangement uses TRBV5-1 and TRBJ2-7; D is possibly TRBD2 (5 bases). Germline CDR1 is SGHRS and CDR2 is YFSETQ. Deletions cut 7 bases from V and 0 bases from J, with 14 bases between. The CDR3 totals 14 residues. The CDR3 is CASLSLGSSYEQYF. Written as DNA, the CDR3 is TGCGCCAGCCTCTCTTTGGGGAGCTCCTACGAGCAGTACTTC.

This clonotype was observed a few times. V and J are TRBV12-3 or TRBV12-4 and TRBJ1-5; no clear D gene. CDR3 length equals 14 residues. Between the trimmed V and J ends, which lost 2 bases and 6 bases, there was a span of 11 bases. DNA of the CDR3: TGTGCCAGCAGTTTACACGCTATCGGTCAGCCCCAGCATTTT. Its protein is CASSLHAIGQPQHF.

V gene TRBV9 combines with J gene TRBJ2-7, with 10 bases that match TRBD1. The CDR3 sequence is 12 residues long. Germline lookup yields CDR1 SGDLS and CDR2 YYNGEE. Germline trimming cut 3 bases from V and 9 bases from J; bases unmatched to any gene: 3. Written as DNA, the CDR3 is TGTGCCAGCAGCGAGGGACAGGGGAGGCAGTACTTC. The encoded protein is CASSEGQGRQYF. The entire variable domain, with the rest obtained from reference TRBV9 and TRBJ2-7, is as follows: DSGVTQTPKHLITATGQRVTLRCSPRSGDLSVYWYQQSLDQGLQFLIQYYNGEERAKGNILERFSAQQFPDLHSELNLSSLELGDSALYFCASSEGQGRQYFGPGTRLTVT.

This sequence joins TRBV6-2 or TRBV6-3 and TRBJ2-5, with a weak D call TRBD1 (6 bases). Deletions cut 6 bases from V and 4 bases from J, with 12 bases between. The germline V gene has CDR1 MNHEY and CDR2 SVGEGT. The length of the CDR3 is 13 residues. This chain's CDR3 is CASRRGGRETQYF. The CDR3 DNA follows: TGTGCCAGCAGAAGAGGGGGACGAGAGACCCAGTACTTC.

This chain connects TRBV7-2 to TRBJ1-1; D remains unclear. The CDR3 is 14 amino acids. CDR1 is SGHTA, CDR2 FQGNSA, per germline. Between the trimmed V and J ends, which lost 9 bases and 0 bases, there was a span of 14 bases. The CDR3 region has the DNA TGTGCCAGTGATCTTTGGACCCTGAACACTGAAGCTTTCTTT. The encoded protein is CASDLWTLNTEAFF.

This clonotype was detected only a few times. The rearrangement uses TRBV15 and TRBJ2-4; 7 positions agree with TRBD1. The V and J ends lost 0 bases and 8 bases, in that order; junction bases with no gene match: 13. The germline V gene encodes CDR1 LNHNV and CDR2 YYDKDF (reference sequence). The CDR3 covers 17 residues. DNA for the CDR3: TGTGCCACCAGCAGAGATCGTGGGACAGCGTATTTGGACATTCAGTACTTC. Protein product: CATSRDRGTAYLDIQYF.

The V gene is TRBV7-2, the J gene TRBJ2-1; possibly TRBD1 or TRBD2 for D (5 bases each). The V end lost 5 bases, the J end lost 10 bases, and 24 bases lay between the germline ends. From germline, CDR1 is SGHTA and CDR2 FQGNSA. This CDR3 has 16 residues. CDR3 bases: TGTGCCAGCAGCGAAACTCCCGGGACGGACGATGGGGAGCAGTTCTTC. Protein: CASSETPGTDDGEQFF.

This clonotype was recorded a few times. The chain couples TRBV7-9 to TRBJ2-1; tentatively, D is TRBD1 or TRBD2 (6 bases each). Germline assignment: CDR1 SEHNR and CDR2 FQNEAQ (reference sequence). CDR3 length equals 16 residues. Trimming took off 5 bases at V and 0 bases at J, with 14 bases between the two ends. The CDR3, as DNA: TGTGCCAGCAGCGGGGGGCGTGGAAGCTCCTACAATGAGCAGTTCTTC. Its protein product is CASSGGRGSSYNEQFF.

This clonotype was counted at least ten times. The CDR3, as DNA: TGTGCCAGCAGTCTCACTAGCGGGAGGCCGGGGAAAGAGACCCAGTACTTC. Translating gives CASSLTSGRPGKETQYF. The rearrangement joins TRBV28 to TRBJ2-5; 12 positions agree with TRBD2. Trimming took 5 bases from V and 3 from J; bases not matched to a gene: 10. This CDR3 comprises 17 residues. Germline V gene lookup returns CDR1 MDHEN and CDR2 SYDVKM. The complete variable domain, with remaining parts taken from reference TRBV28 and TRBJ2-5, reads DVKVTQSSRYLVKRTGEKVFLECVQDMDHENMFWYRQDPGLGLRLIYFSYDVKMKEKGDIPEGYSVSREKKERFSLILESASTNQTSMYLCASSLTSGRPGKETQYFGPGTRLLVL.

The chain carries TRBV15 and TRBJ2-2; D is perhaps TRBD1 (5 bases). Trimming pared 1 base from V and 3 bases from J, leaving 15 bases between. Germline CDR1 LNHNV, CDR2 YYDKDF (reference sequence). This CDR3 contains 17 residues. The CDR3 sequence is CATSRGFGRADTGELFF. CDR3 bases: TGTGCCACCAGCAGAGGGTTTGGCAGGGCGGACACCGGGGAGCTGTTTTTT. Together with reference TRBV15 and TRBJ2-2, the CDR3 gives the full variable domain: DAMVIQNPRYQVTQFGKPVTLSCSQTLNHNVMYWYQQKSSQAPKLLFHYYDKDFNNEADTPDNFQSRRPNTSFCFLDIRSPGLGDTAMYLCATSRGFGRADTGELFFGEGSRLTVL.

The J gene is TRBJ2-7, the V gene TRBV15; a possible D gene is TRBD2 (5 bases). Germline V gives CDR1 LNHNV, CDR2 YYDKDF (reference sequence). This CDR3 is built from 14 residues. V was cut by 0 bases and J by 3 bases, with 9 bases left in between. CDR3 nucleotides: TGTGCCACCAGCAGAGATCCAGCGGACTACGAGCAGTACTTC. Translation gives CATSRDPADYEQYF.